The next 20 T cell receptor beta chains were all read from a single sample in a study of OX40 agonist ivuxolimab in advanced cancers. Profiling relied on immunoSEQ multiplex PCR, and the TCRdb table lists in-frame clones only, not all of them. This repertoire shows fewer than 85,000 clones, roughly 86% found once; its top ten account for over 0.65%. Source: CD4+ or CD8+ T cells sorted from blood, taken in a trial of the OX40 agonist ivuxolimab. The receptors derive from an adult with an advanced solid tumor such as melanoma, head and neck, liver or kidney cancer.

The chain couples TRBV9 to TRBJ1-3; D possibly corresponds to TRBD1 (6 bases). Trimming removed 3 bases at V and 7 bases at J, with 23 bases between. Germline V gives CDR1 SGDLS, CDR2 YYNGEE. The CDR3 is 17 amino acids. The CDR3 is CASSARPGEGIGNTIYF. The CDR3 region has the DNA TGTGCCAGCAGCGCAAGGCCAGGGGAAGGAATTGGGAACACCATATATTTT.

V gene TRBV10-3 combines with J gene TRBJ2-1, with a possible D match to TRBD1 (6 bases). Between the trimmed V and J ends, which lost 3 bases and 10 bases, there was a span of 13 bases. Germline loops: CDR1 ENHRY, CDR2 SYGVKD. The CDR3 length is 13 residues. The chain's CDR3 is CAISDTRGNEQFF. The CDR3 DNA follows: TGTGCCATCAGTGATACTAGGGGGAACGAGCAGTTCTTC.

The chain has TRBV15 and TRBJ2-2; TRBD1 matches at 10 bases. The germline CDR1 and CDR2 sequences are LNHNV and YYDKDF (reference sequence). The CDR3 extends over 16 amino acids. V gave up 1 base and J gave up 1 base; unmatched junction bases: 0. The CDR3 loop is CATSRGTGGNTGELFF. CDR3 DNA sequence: TGTGCCACCAGCAGAGGGACAGGGGGGAACACCGGGGAGCTGTTTTTT.

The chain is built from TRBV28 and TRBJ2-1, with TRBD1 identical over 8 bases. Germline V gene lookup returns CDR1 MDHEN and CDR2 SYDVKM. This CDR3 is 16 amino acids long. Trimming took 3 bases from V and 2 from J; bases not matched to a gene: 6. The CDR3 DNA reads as TGTGCCAGCAGTTTGGGACAGGTCGTTACCTACAATGAGCAGTTCTTC. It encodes CASSLGQVVTYNEQFF.

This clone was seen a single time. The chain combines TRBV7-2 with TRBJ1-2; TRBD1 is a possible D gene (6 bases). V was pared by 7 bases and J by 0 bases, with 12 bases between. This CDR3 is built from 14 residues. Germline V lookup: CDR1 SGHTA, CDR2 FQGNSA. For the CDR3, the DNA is TGTGCCAGCACCAAGGGACAAGCTAACTATGGCTACACCTTC. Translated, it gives CASTKGQANYGYTF.

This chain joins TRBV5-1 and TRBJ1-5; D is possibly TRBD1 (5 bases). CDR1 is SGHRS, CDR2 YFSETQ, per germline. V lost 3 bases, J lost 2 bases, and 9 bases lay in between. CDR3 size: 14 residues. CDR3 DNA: TGCGCCAGCAGCTCCGGGGACGGCAATCAGCCCCAGCATTTT. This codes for CASSSGDGNQPQHF.

The CDR3 region is CASSLGTGQQETQYF. CDR3 bases: TGTGCCAGCAGCTTGGGGACCGGACAGCAAGAGACCCAGTACTTC. This sequence joins TRBV11-3 and TRBJ2-5; D is perhaps TRBD1 (6 bases). Germline CDR1 reads SGHNT; CDR2 reads YENEEA. The CDR3 is made up of 15 amino acids. V was pared by 3 bases and J by 2 bases, with 13 bases between.

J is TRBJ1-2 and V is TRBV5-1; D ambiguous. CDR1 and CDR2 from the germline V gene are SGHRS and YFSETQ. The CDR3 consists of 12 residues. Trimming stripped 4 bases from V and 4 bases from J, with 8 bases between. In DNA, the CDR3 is TGCGCCAGCAGCGGAACGGGCTATGGCTACACCTTC. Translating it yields CASSGTGYGYTF.

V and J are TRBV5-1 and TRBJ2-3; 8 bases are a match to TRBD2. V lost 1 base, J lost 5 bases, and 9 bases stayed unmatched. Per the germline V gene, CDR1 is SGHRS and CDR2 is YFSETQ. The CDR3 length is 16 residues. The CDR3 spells CASSLKSSGAGDTQYF. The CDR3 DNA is TGCGCCAGCAGCTTGAAGAGTAGCGGGGCGGGAGATACGCAGTATTTT.

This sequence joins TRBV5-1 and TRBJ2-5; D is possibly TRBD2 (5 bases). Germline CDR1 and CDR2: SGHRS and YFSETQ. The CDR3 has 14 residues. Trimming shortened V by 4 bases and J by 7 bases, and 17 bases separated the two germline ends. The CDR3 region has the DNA TGCGCCAGCAGCCTAGGACGGGATGAGGGGACCCAGTACTTC. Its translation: CASSLGRDEGTQYF.

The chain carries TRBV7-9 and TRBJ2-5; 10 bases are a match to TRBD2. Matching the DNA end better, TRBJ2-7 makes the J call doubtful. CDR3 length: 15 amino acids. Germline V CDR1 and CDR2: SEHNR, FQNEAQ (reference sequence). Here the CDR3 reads CASSLVPSGSYEQYF. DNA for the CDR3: TGTGCCAGCAGCTTAGTGCCTAGCGGGAGCTACGAGCAGTACTTC.

The DNA of the CDR3 is TGTGCCAGCAGTTACTCCCGGGGGCAGACCTACGAGCAGTACTTC. This codes for CASSYSRGQTYEQYF. The V and J genes are TRBV6-5 and TRBJ2-7; D is perhaps TRBD1 or TRBD2 (6 bases each). CDR1 is MNHEY, CDR2 SVGAGI, per germline. The CDR3 runs to 15 residues. The V gene lost 0 bases and the J gene lost 2 bases, with 11 bases spanning the gap.

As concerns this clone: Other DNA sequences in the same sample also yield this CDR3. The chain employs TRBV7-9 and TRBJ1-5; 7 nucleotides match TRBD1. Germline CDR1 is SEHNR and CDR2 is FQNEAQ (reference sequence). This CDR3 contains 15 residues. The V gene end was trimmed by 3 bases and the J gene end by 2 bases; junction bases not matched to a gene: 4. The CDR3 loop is CASSLEGAGNQPQHF. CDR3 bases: TGTGCCAGCAGCTTGGAGGGGGCTGGCAATCAGCCCCAGCATTTT.

The CDR3 DNA sequence: TGTGCCAGCTTGAAACAGTTTATGGGCCCGTACCAAGAGACCCAGTACTTC. Its protein is CASLKQFMGPYQETQYF. The rearrangement uses TRBV2 and TRBJ2-5; D gene unclear. V was trimmed by 8 bases and J by 0 bases, leaving 22 bases between them. The germline CDR1 and CDR2 sequences are SNHLY and FYNNEI. There are 17 residues in the CDR3.

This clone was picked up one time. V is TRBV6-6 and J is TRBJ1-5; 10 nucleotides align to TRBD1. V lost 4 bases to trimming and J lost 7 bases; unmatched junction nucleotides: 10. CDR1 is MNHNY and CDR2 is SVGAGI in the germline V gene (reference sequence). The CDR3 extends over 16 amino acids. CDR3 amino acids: CASSLADRGQGQPQHF. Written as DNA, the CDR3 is TGTGCCAGCAGTTTAGCAGACAGGGGGCAGGGACAGCCCCAGCATTTT.

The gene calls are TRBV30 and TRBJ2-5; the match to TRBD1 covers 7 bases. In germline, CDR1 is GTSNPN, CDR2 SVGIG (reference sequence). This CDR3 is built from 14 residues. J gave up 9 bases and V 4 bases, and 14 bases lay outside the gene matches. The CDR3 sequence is CAWTQGRLARAQYF. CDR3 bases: TGTGCCTGGACACAGGGGCGTTTGGCCAGGGCCCAGTACTTC. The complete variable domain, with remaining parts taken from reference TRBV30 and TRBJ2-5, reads SQTIHQWPATLVQPVGSPLSLECTVEGTSNPNLYWYRQAAGRGLQLLFYSVGIGQISSEVPQNLSASRPQDRQFILSSKKLLLSDSGFYLCAWTQGRLARAQYFGPGTRLLVL.

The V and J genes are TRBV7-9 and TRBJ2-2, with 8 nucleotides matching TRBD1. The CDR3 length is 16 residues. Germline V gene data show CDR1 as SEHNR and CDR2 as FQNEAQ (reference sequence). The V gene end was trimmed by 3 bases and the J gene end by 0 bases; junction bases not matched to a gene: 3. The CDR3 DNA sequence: TGTGCCAGCAGCTTGCAGACAGGGGCGAACACCGGGGAGCTGTTTTTT. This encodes CASSLQTGANTGELFF.

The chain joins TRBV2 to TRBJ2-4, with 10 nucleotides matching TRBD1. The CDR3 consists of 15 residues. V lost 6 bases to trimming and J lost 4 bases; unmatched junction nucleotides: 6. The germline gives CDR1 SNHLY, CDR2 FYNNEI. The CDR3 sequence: CASRRQGALKNIQYF. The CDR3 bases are TGTGCCAGCAGAAGACAGGGGGCGTTAAAAAACATTCAGTACTTC.

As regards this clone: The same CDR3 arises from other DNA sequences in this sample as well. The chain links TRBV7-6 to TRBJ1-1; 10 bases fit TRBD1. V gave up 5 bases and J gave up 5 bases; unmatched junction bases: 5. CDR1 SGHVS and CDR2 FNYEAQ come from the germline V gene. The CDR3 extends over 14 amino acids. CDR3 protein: CASSTGQGMTEAFF. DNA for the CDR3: TGTGCCAGCAGCACGGGACAGGGGATGACTGAAGCTTTCTTT. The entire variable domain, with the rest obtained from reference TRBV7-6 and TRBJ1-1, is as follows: GAGVSQSPRYKVTKRGQDVALRCDPISGHVSLYWYRQALGQGPEFLTYFNYEAQQDKSGLPNDRFSAERPEGSISTLTIQRTEQRDSAMYRCASSTGQGMTEAFFGQGTRLTVV.

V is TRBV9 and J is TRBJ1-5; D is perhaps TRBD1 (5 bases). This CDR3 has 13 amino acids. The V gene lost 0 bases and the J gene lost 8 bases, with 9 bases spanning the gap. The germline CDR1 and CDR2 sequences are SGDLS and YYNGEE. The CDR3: CASSVEGWEPQHF. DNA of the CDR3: TGTGCCAGCAGCGTAGAGGGGTGGGAGCCCCAGCATTTT.